This paragraph covers one T cell receptor beta chain sequence. The antigen remains unidentified. The V gene lost 2 bases and the J gene lost 1 base, with 8 bases spanning the gap. From germline, CDR1 is LNHDA and CDR2 SQIVND (reference sequence). This CDR3 contains 15 residues. The sample comes from a study of long-term antiretroviral therapy in people with HIV. General study results and limits: Blood draws took place between about 2004 and 2018 and possibly involved older ART regimens.

Version v3.0 of the immunoSEQ assay ran at survey level. Here immunoSEQ multiplex PCR was the method, and the copy in TCRdb shows in-frame clones only, minus some. The data show fewer than 25,000 clones, around 81% seen once. This TCR was recovered from a woman under 30 with HIV. The V call is TRBV19, the J call TRBJ2-2, with a possible D match to TRBD1 (5 bases). The material sequenced was unsorted PBMCs, taken at the start of antiretroviral therapy, before treatment. CDR3 residues: CASSIQGLNTGELFF. The CDR3 DNA reads as TGTGCCAGTAGTATACAGGGATTGAACACCGGGGAGCTGTTTTTT. Variable domain in full (rest from reference TRBV19 and TRBJ2-2): DGGITQSPKYLFRKEGQNVTLSCEQNLNHDAMYWYRQDPGQGLRLIYYSQIVNDFQKGDIAEGYSVSREKKESFPLTVTSAQKNPTAFYLCASSIQGLNTGELFFGEGSRLTVL.